The source of this T cell receptor beta chain is a study of blood T cell repertoires in COVID-19. About the study: PBMCs, B-cell-depleted T cells, or T cells were the source of the cDNA or gDNA that made up the material.

The authors' processing: Reference gene primer amplification gave estimated nucleated cell counts. Libraries were prepared by immunoSEQ multiplex PCR; TCRdb keeps only in-frame clonotypes and omits some of them. Clone size and V and J calls were adopted from that table, with D and trimming inferred from the DNA. The sample has about 270,000 clones, roughly 85% seen once. This CDR3 is 15 amino acids long. The sequenced material came from PBMCs or T cells enriched from blood (not recorded which). The rearrangement uses TRBV21-1 and TRBJ1-2; the table names TRBD1, a call not compared with the DNA. TRBV21-1 is reported as a pseudogene. This clonotype was sampled from a woman in her 50s with acute COVID-19. CDR3 bases: TGTGCCAGCAGCAAACCTCACGGACAGGAGAATGGCTACACCTTC. This gives the protein CASSKPHGQENGYTF.